These T cell receptor beta chains were read from a single sample in a study of blood T cells in healthy people across ages. TCRdb re-analysed the 5' RACE reads in MiXCR, keeping a single row per CDR3 protein. There are roughly 500,000 distinct CDR3 sequences in the sample; approximately 30% occur only once, and 15% to 20% lies in the top ten. The sample taken for sequencing was blood. Receptors originate from a woman between 65 and 79 years old in good health. Both conserved end residues are part of each CDR3. The order of the fields is V gene, D gene, J gene, clone size, CDR3 DNA, CDR3 protein. The D gene is left open where the match is weak. Clone size, where shown, is once, few, many, or a class for clones that have expanded.

TRBV4-2,TRBD2,TRBJ2-5,NA,TGTGCCAGCAGCCAAGATGGGCGCGGGGGGGTACGGGAGACCCAGTACTTC,CASSQDGRGGVRETQYF
TRBV20-1,TRBD2,TRBJ2-3,NA,TGCAGTGCCAGCGGGGTGGAGACAGATACGCAGTATTTT,CSASGVETDTQYF
TRBV7-2,NA,TRBJ2-4,few,TGTGCCAGCAGCTTCTCGCGGGGGCTCGGGGACATTCAGTACTTC,CASSFSRGLGDIQYF
TRBV11-2,NA,TRBJ2-1,NA,TGTGCCAGCAGCTTTAGGGAGATCGCCTACAATGAGCAGTTCTTC,CASSFREIAYNEQFF
TRBV24-1,NA,TRBJ1-3,NA,TGTGCCACCAGCGACCCCAGGGATTTCTCTGGAAACACCATATATTTT,CATSDPRDFSGNTIYF
TRBV3-1,NA,TRBJ2-5,NA,TGTGCCAGCAGCCAAGTTCCAGCGTCTGAGACCCAGTACTTC,CASSQVPASETQYF
TRBV11-3,NA,TRBJ1-4,few,TGTGCCAGCAGCCCCGGACCGATTGACAATGAAAAACTGTTTTTT,CASSPGPIDNEKLFF
TRBV7-3,NA,TRBJ1-1,few,TGTGCCAGCAGCCGTAATCATATGAACACTGAAGCTTTCTTT,CASSRNHMNTEAFF
TRBV5-1,NA,TRBJ1-6,NA,TGCGCCAGCAGCCACCCGGACACTAATTCACCCCTCCACTTT,CASSHPDTNSPLHF
TRBV27,TRBD1,TRBJ2-1,NA,TGTGCCAGCACCTTAACGACAGGGGATGAGCAGTTCTTC,CASTLTTGDEQFF
TRBV18,NA,TRBJ1-2,few,TGTGCCAGCTCACCAGGGGGTAAGGCTGGCTACACCTTC,CASSPGGKAGYTF
TRBV9,NA,TRBJ1-2,few,TGTGCCAGCAGCCCCGGGGACCGTCTACGGGGCTACACCTTC,CASSPGDRLRGYTF
TRBV2,TRBD1,TRBJ1-5,NA,TGTGCCAGCATCCCGGACAGGGGTCAGCCCCAGCATTTT,CASIPDRGQPQHF
TRBV7-2,NA,TRBJ2-1,NA,TGTGCCAGCACCCCCCGCGTTGGTCTTGGTTACAATGAGCAGTTCTTC,CASTPRVGLGYNEQFF
TRBV2,NA,TRBJ1-5,NA,TGTGCCAGCGGGAACCAAAATAGCAATCAGCCCCAGCATTTT,CASGNQNSNQPQHF
TRBV4-2,NA,TRBJ1-4,NA,TGTGCCAGCAGCCAAGCTAGGGGCAGGGAGGGAGAAAAACTGTTTTTT,CASSQARGREGEKLFF
TRBV20-1,NA,TRBJ2-2,many,TGCAGTGCTACCGACAGGCCTGAGTCCGGGGAGCTGTTTTTT,CSATDRPESGELFF
TRBV10-3,NA,TRBJ1-5,NA,TGTGCCATCAAGGTCAGGGAGGATCAGCCCCAGCATTTT,CAIKVREDQPQHF
TRBV4-3,NA,TRBJ2-7,NA,TGCGCCAGCAGCCAAAGTCTTGAGTATAGCGAGCAGTACTTC,CASSQSLEYSEQYF
TRBV7-2,TRBD2,TRBJ2-1,once,TGTGCCAGCAGCTTGGTTTACTCTAGCGGTTCGGGATTCATAAATGAGCAGTTCTTC,CASSLVYSSGSGFINEQFF
TRBV12-3/TRBV12-4,NA,TRBJ2-3,NA,TGTGCCAGCAGACATCGGGGAGGCACAGATACGCAGTATTTT,CASRHRGGTDTQYF
TRBV6-5,NA,TRBJ2-5,NA,TGTGCCAGCAGTTATAGGGGTAGGAGGGTAGAGACCCAGTACTTC,CASSYRGRRVETQYF